A selection of T cell receptor beta chains follows, all from one sample in a study of cytomegalovirus exposure and HLA in healthy donors. Profiling relied on immunoSEQ multiplex PCR, and the TCRdb table lists in-frame clones only, not all of them. The sample consists of approximately 80,000 clones, around 80% of them appearing once. Sample: PBMCs. All receptors come from a male donor in good health and CMV-seropositive. Each CDR3 is given with its conserved first and last residue. D genes are given only for firm matches. The size field is filled for only some rows; it gives once, few, many or a size class.

D	V	J	size	CDR3	DNA
.	TRBV30	TRBJ1-6	once	CAWSVLQGDSPLHF	TGTGCCTGGAGTGTATTACAGGGTGATTCACCCCTCCACTTT
TRBD2	TRBV19	TRBJ2-2	.	CASSRPDLADTGELFF	TGTGCCAGTAGTAGGCCTGATCTAGCGGACACCGGGGAGCTGTTTTTT
TRBD1	TRBV9	TRBJ2-7	.	CASSGGPGTGIYEQYF	TGTGCCAGCAGCGGGGGTCCCGGGACAGGGATCTACGAGCAGTACTTC
.	TRBV9	TRBJ1-6	few	CASSVAAQGNSPLHF	TGTGCCAGCAGCGTAGCCGCGCAGGGAAATTCACCCCTCCACTTT
TRBD1	TRBV7-2	TRBJ2-5	.	CASSSNRGPETQYF	TGTGCCAGCAGCTCAAACAGGGGTCCAGAGACCCAGTACTTC
.	TRBV6-5	TRBJ2-5	few	CASSYASVQETQYF	TGTGCCAGCAGTTACGCTAGCGTCCAAGAGACCCAGTACTTC
.	TRBV5-4	TRBJ1-2	.	CASSTPGREDGYTF	TGTGCCAGCAGCACCCCTGGCAGGGAAGATGGCTACACCTTC
TRBD1	TRBV27	TRBJ2-7	.	CASSPLDRFPYEQYF	TGTGCCAGCAGTCCCTTGGACAGGTTTCCCTACGAGCAGTACTTC
.	TRBV5-1	TRBJ2-7	.	CASSRRAIEQYF	TGCGCCAGCAGCCGGAGGGCCATCGAGCAGTACTTC
.	TRBV6-6	TRBJ1-4	.	CASRTGEGGEKLFF	TGTGCCAGCAGAACGGGGGAGGGCGGGGAAAAACTGTTTTTT
.	TRBV27	TRBJ2-7	.	CASRRRLSSYEQYF	TGTGCCAGCAGGAGGCGGTTAAGCTCCTACGAGCAGTACTTC
TRBD2	TRBV5-4	TRBJ2-1	once	CASSPLGGGYSNEQFF	TGTGCCAGCAGCCCCCTCGGGGGAGGGTATTCCAATGAGCAGTTCTTC
TRBD1	TRBV2	TRBJ2-2	once	CASRITGVGTGELFF	TGTGCCAGCAGGATTACAGGGGTCGGCACCGGGGAGCTGTTTTTT
.	TRBV5-5	TRBJ1-3	few	CASSLARAFSGNTIYF	TGTGCCAGCAGCTTGGCCAGGGCCTTCTCTGGAAACACCATATATTTT
.	TRBV5-4	TRBJ2-7	.	CASSFSGLVGSEQYF	TGTGCCAGCAGCTTTTCAGGGTTAGTAGGGTCCGAGCAGTACTTC
.	TRBV12-1	TRBJ2-4	few	CASSLCEEKLAKNIQYF	TGTGCCAGCAGCCTTTGCGAGGAGAAGCTAGCCAAAAACATTCAGTACTTC
TRBD2	TRBV4-2	TRBJ2-1	.	CASSQGAGDRMNEQFF	TGTGCCAGCAGCCAAGGCGCGGGAGATAGAATGAATGAGCAGTTCTTC
.	TRBV6-6	TRBJ1-3	once	CASSSNSGNTIYF	TGTGCCAGCAGTTCAAACTCTGGAAACACCATATATTTT
.	TRBV5-4	TRBJ2-3	.	CASRNRGRTTDTQYF	TGTGCCAGCAGAAATCGGGGGAGAACCACAGATACGCAGTATTTT
.	TRBV6-5	TRBJ2-7	.	CASSPTTGFEQYF	TGTGCCAGCAGCCCTACCACAGGGTTCGAGCAGTACTTC
.	TRBV6-5	TRBJ2-7	few	CASSYLRSYEQYF	TGTGCCAGCAGTTATCTGCGGTCTTACGAGCAGTACTTC
TRBD1	TRBV28	TRBJ2-6	.	CASSQGVLGGANVLTF	TGTGCCAGCTCCCAGGGGGTACTCGGTGGGGCCAACGTCCTGACTTTC
TRBD2	TRBV29-1	TRBJ2-1	.	CSVDGTSGYNEQFF	TGCAGCGTTGACGGGACTAGCGGGTACAATGAGCAGTTCTTC
TRBD2	TRBV30	TRBJ2-3	once	CAWGLRRTSGMNTQYF	TGTGCCTGGGGGCTTCGAAGGACTAGCGGGATGAATACGCAGTATTTT
TRBD2	TRBV7-2	TRBJ2-3	once	CASSRPTGTSGRTDTQYF	TGTGCCAGCAGCCGACCCACAGGGACTAGCGGGCGCACAGATACGCAGTATTTT
TRBD1	TRBV5-4	TRBJ1-5	.	CASSPGTVQPQHF	TGCGCCAGCAGCCCAGGGACAGTTCAGCCCCAGCATTTT
TRBD2	TRBV9	TRBJ2-2	.	CASSVGAGLNTGELFF	TGTGCCAGCAGCGTGGGAGCGGGGCTGAACACCGGGGAGCTGTTTTTT
TRBD1	TRBV27	TRBJ1-5	.	CASSLGQGGPVNQPQHF	TGTGCCAGCAGTCTGGGACAGGGGGGACCGGTCAATCAGCCCCAGCATTTT
.	TRBV29-1	TRBJ2-1	.	CSVPESSYNEQFF	TGCAGCGTTCCTGAGAGCTCTTACAATGAGCAGTTCTTC
.	TRBV5-8	TRBJ1-2	.	CASSWTQGKVGYTF	TGTGCCAGCAGCTGGACACAGGGAAAGGTTGGCTACACCTTC
.	TRBV28	TRBJ1-2	.	CASVGNNYGYTF	TGTGCCAGCGTCGGGAATAACTATGGCTACACCTTC
TRBD2	TRBV19	TRBJ2-3	.	CASSPGTSGRDTQYF	TGTGCCAGTAGTCCCGGGACTAGCGGGAGAGACACGCAGTATTTT
TRBD1	TRBV5-1	TRBJ2-1	few	CASSLQGAIDEQFF	TGCGCCAGCAGCCTCCAGGGGGCTATCGATGAGCAGTTCTTC
TRBD2	TRBV18	TRBJ2-5	.	CASSPGTGGSETQYF	TGTGCCAGCTCACCAGGGACGGGAGGCTCAGAGACCCAGTACTTC
.	TRBV2	TRBJ2-7	.	CASSADYEQYF	TGTGCCAGCAGTGCAGACTACGAGCAGTACTTC
.	TRBV5-4	TRBJ2-5	.	CASSLAPGETQYF	TGTGCCAGCAGCTTGGCCCCCGGAGAGACCCAGTACTTC
.	TRBV9	TRBJ2-1	.	CASSLGGRDTQEQFF	TGTGCCAGCAGCCTGGGGGGGCGGGACACACAGGAGCAGTTCTTC
.	TRBV18	TRBJ1-1	once	CASSPPKGGDTEAFF	TGTGCCAGCTCACCACCAAAGGGCGGGGACACTGAAGCTTTCTTT
TRBD2	TRBV5-1	TRBJ2-7	.	CASTLSLAGGNEQYF	TGCGCCAGCACCCTCTCACTAGCGGGAGGCAACGAGCAGTACTTC
.	TRBV5-4	TRBJ2-1	once	CASSDTSGEQFF	TGTGCCAGCAGCGATACTTCTGGTGAGCAGTTCTTC
TRBD2	TRBV7-8	TRBJ2-6	.	CASSLGGGRRVSGANVLTF	TGTGCCAGCAGCTTAGGGGGCGGGAGGAGGGTATCTGGGGCCAACGTCCTGACTTTC
.	TRBV30	TRBJ2-7	few	CAWTSSYEQYF	TGTGCCTGGACAAGCTCCTACGAGCAGTACTTC
TRBD2	TRBV7-9	TRBJ2-1	.	CASSLSGLAGGVEQFF	TGTGCCAGCAGCTTATCAGGCCTAGCGGGAGGGGTTGAGCAGTTCTTC
TRBD1	TRBV5-4	TRBJ2-5	.	CASSSPGQGLETQYF	TGTGCCAGCAGCTCCCCGGGACAGGGACTTGAGACCCAGTACTTC
TRBD1	TRBV5-1	TRBJ2-5	.	CASSPSGTGGWETQYF	TGCGCCAGCAGCCCCTCCGGGACAGGGGGCTGGGAGACCCAGTACTTC
TRBD1	TRBV18	TRBJ2-1	.	CASSPLQGVKHNEQFF	TGTGCCAGCTCACCACTTCAGGGGGTGAAACACAATGAGCAGTTCTTC
TRBD2	TRBV6-4	TRBJ2-1	.	CASSALAGELWGNEQFF	TGTGCCAGCAGTGCACTAGCGGGAGAATTGTGGGGCAATGAGCAGTTCTTC
TRBD1	TRBV14	TRBJ1-1	once	CASSRDRNTEAFF	TGTGCCAGCAGTAGGGACAGGAACACTGAAGCTTTCTTT
.	TRBV6-5	TRBJ2-7	.	CASSYSEGGGNEQYF	TGTGCCAGCAGTTACTCCGAAGGGGGCGGGAACGAGCAGTACTTC
.	TRBV27	TRBJ2-7	once	CASSSQGAHEQYF	TGTGCCAGCAGTTCACAAGGGGCTCACGAGCAGTACTTC
.	TRBV18	TRBJ1-1	.	CASSPPTGYGEAFF	TGTGCCAGCTCACCACCAACAGGGTACGGTGAAGCTTTCTTT
.	TRBV2	TRBJ2-7	.	CASSLQGPYEQYF	TGTGCCAGCAGCCTACAGGGACCCTACGAGCAGTACTTC
TRBD2	TRBV5-1	TRBJ2-1	.	CASSTRWGRDFNEQFF	TGCGCCAGCAGTACCCGTTGGGGGAGGGATTTTAATGAGCAGTTCTTC
.	TRBV7-9	TRBJ1-3	.	CASRFGDSGNTIYF	TGTGCCAGCAGGTTCGGGGACTCTGGAAACACCATATATTTT